The 28 T cell receptor beta chains in this list originate from one sample, sequenced in a study of blood T cell repertoires in COVID-19. Using immunoSEQ multiplex PCR, the repertoire was profiled, and TCRdb retains in-frame clones only, with some absent. In the table there are under 250,000 clones, roughly nine tenths of which are singletons. Sequencing was done on a sample of peripheral blood. The receptor source for this set is a man between 60 and 75 years old who had recovered from COVID-19.

The V call is TRBV9, the J call TRBJ1-2, with D tentatively TRBD1 (6 bases). Germline CDR1 SGDLS, CDR2 YYNGEE. The CDR3 is 14 residues long. V was trimmed by 5 bases and J by 4 bases, leaving 15 bases between them. Here the CDR3 reads CASSVGGARYGYTF. The CDR3 coding sequence is TGTGCCAGCAGTGTTGGGGGGGCACGCTATGGCTACACCTTC.

The chain is built from TRBV6-5 and TRBJ1-5, with 8 positions matching TRBD1. This CDR3 is built from 15 residues. Germline trimming cut 2 bases from V and 4 bases from J; bases unmatched to any gene: 4. Germline V gene lookup returns CDR1 MNHEY and CDR2 SVGAGI. The CDR3 reads CASSYGQGRNQPQHF. For the CDR3, the DNA is TGTGCCAGCAGTTACGGACAGGGAAGGAATCAGCCCCAGCATTTT.

A single count supports this clone. DNA for the CDR3: TGCGCCAGCAGCAGGGACAGGGGCCACGAGCAGTACTTC. It encodes CASSRDRGHEQYF. The chain combines TRBV5-1 with TRBJ2-7; 10 bases match TRBD1. The germline gives CDR1 SGHRS, CDR2 YFSETQ. CDR3 length: 13 amino acids. V lost 4 bases and J lost 5; bases outside the gene matches: 3.

The J gene is TRBJ2-1, the V gene TRBV7-3; possible D gene TRBD2, 5 bases. The V gene's germline CDR1 is SGHTA and CDR2 FQGTGA. The CDR3 has 13 residues. V lost 2 bases, J lost 8 bases, and 10 bases lay in between. CDR3 bases: TGTGCCAGCAGCTTAGGCCCAGCGGATGAGCAGTTCTTC. Its protein product is CASSLGPADEQFF. Combining the CDR3 with reference TRBV7-3 and TRBJ2-1 gives the whole variable domain GAGVSQTPSNKVTEKGKYVELRCDPISGHTALYWYRQSLGQGPEFLIYFQGTGAADDSGLPNDRFFAVRPEGSVSTLKIQRTERGDSAVYLCASSLGPADEQFFGPGTRLTVL.

This chain connects TRBV7-2 to TRBJ1-1, with unresolved D. V shed 1 base and J shed 2 bases, with 5 bases lying between them. Germline V gene sequence: CDR1 SGHTA, CDR2 FQGNSA. CDR3 length: 13 residues. CDR3 loop: CASSLDFNTEAFF. The CDR3 DNA follows: TGTGCCAGCAGCTTAGACTTCAACACTGAAGCTTTCTTT.

The chain joins TRBV6-5 to TRBJ2-2; 8 bases are shared with TRBD1. Germline values: CDR1 MNHEY, CDR2 SVGAGI. The CDR3 contains 15 residues. V gave up 6 bases and J gave up 1 base; unmatched junction bases: 4. The CDR3 DNA reads TGTGCCAGCAGCCAGGGGACAGGGAACACCGGGGAGCTGTTTTTT. This codes for CASSQGTGNTGELFF.

This rearrangement joins TRBV4-3 to TRBJ1-4; TRBD1 is a possible D gene (5 bases). Trimming removed 0 bases from V and 7 bases from J, with 9 bases in between. CDR3 length: 14 residues. Germline lookup yields CDR1 LGHNA and CDR2 YSLEER. The chain's CDR3 is CASSQDSQGEKLFF. CDR3 nucleotide sequence: TGCGCCAGCAGCCAAGATTCCCAGGGTGAAAAACTGTTTTTT.

V is TRBV6-1 and J is TRBJ2-3, with 9 bases aligning to TRBD2. Germline lookup yields CDR1 MNHNS and CDR2 SASEGT. The CDR3 consists of 16 residues. V trimming: 4 bases; J trimming: 6 bases; junction bases outside the gene matches: 11. The CDR3 is CASSAVSGGLQDTQYF. The CDR3 coding sequence is TGTGCCAGCAGTGCGGTTAGCGGGGGCCTTCAGGATACGCAGTATTTT.

V is TRBV10-3 and J is TRBJ1-2; 10 bases are a match to TRBD1. The V gene end was trimmed by 0 bases and the J gene end by 12 bases; junction bases not matched to a gene: 7. Germline V CDR1 and CDR2: ENHRY, SYGVKD. The CDR3 runs to 14 residues. The CDR3 loop is CAISESGTGAPDTF. For the CDR3, the DNA is TGTGCCATCAGTGAGTCGGGGACAGGGGCCCCAGACACCTTC.

J is TRBJ2-1 and V is TRBV24-1, with D unresolved. Trimming pared 3 bases from V and 4 bases from J, leaving 9 bases between. Germline CDR1 KGHDR, CDR2 SFDVKD. The CDR3 is made up of 14 amino acids. The CDR3 protein is CATSDPHSYNEQFF. CDR3 sequence (DNA): TGTGCCACCAGTGATCCTCACTCTTACAATGAGCAGTTCTTC.

This clone has just one count. This sequence joins TRBV7-2 and TRBJ2-2, with 10 bases identical to TRBD2. The CDR3 loop spans 17 amino acids. The V gene end was trimmed by 1 base and the J gene end by 6 bases; junction bases not matched to a gene: 8. Germline CDR1 SGHTA, CDR2 FQGNSA. CDR3 protein: CASSLVGQREGPGELFF. The CDR3 DNA sequence: TGTGCCAGCAGCTTAGTGGGGCAGCGGGAGGGGCCCGGGGAGCTGTTTTTT.

CDR3: CASSPTAAQETQYF. CDR3 nucleotides: TGTGCCAGCAGCCCAACCGCGGCCCAAGAGACCCAGTACTTC. V and J are TRBV11-2 and TRBJ2-5; D is ambiguous. Trimming stripped 5 bases from V and 1 base from J, with 11 bases between. This CDR3 region has 14 residues. Per the germline V gene, CDR1 is SGHAT and CDR2 is FQNNGV.

CDR3 amino acids: CASSPETSGRTDTQYF. The DNA of the CDR3 is TGTGCCAGCTCACCGGAAACTAGCGGGAGAACAGATACGCAGTATTTT. The chain uses TRBV18 and TRBJ2-3; 11 bases agree with TRBD2. The germline gives CDR1 KGHSH, CDR2 LQKENI. CDR3 length equals 16 residues. Trimming cost V 3 bases and J 3 bases; bases outside gene matches: 5.

V usage is TRBV7-3 and J usage is TRBJ2-5; a weak D match, TRBD1 (6 bases). Germline-derived CDR1 and CDR2 are SGHTA and FQGTGA. This CDR3 spans 15 amino acids. V lost 2 bases to trimming and J lost 0 bases, with 10 bases between them. The DNA for the CDR3 is TGTGCCAGCAGCTTAGGGGGCGGCTACCAAGAGACCCAGTACTTC. This encodes CASSLGGGYQETQYF.

This chain connects TRBV11-2 to TRBJ2-7; 10 bases map to TRBD1. V was clipped by 1 base and J by 4 bases; unmatched bases: 7. Germline assignment: CDR1 SGHAT and CDR2 FQNNGV. The CDR3 is made up of 16 amino acids. The CDR3 spells CASSLGQGALRYEQYF. CDR3 DNA: TGTGCCAGCAGCTTAGGACAGGGGGCATTACGATACGAGCAGTACTTC. Complete variable domain (other parts from reference TRBV11-2 and TRBJ2-7): EAGVAQSPRYKIIEKRQSVAFWCNPISGHATLYWYQQILGQGPKLLIQFQNNGVVDDSQLPKDRFSAERLKGVDSTLKIQPAKLEDSAVYLCASSLGQGALRYEQYFGPGTRLTVT.

The J gene is TRBJ2-7, the V gene TRBV5-1, with D perhaps TRBD1 (5 bases). V lost 4 bases and J 4 bases, leaving 12 bases between the germline ends. Germline assignment: CDR1 SGHRS and CDR2 YFSETQ. The CDR3 spans 13 residues. The CDR3 spells CASSGEGVYEQYF. The DNA for the CDR3 is TGCGCCAGCAGCGGGGAAGGGGTGTACGAGCAGTACTTC. The variable domain in full, with the rest retrieved from reference TRBV5-1 and TRBJ2-7, is KAGVTQTPRYLIKTRGQQVTLSCSPISGHRSVSWYQQTPGQGLQFLFEYFSETQRNKGNFPGRFSGRQFSNSRSEMNVSTLELGDSALYLCASSGEGVYEQYFGPGTRLTVT.

The V gene is TRBV7-9, the J gene TRBJ1-2; TRBD1 is a possible D gene (6 bases). Trimming took 6 bases from V and 5 from J, leaving 16 bases between them. Germline-derived CDR1 and CDR2 are SEHNR and FQNEAQ (reference sequence). CDR3 length equals 14 residues. CDR3 nucleotide sequence: TGTGCCAGCAGTTCCACAGGGCTTACTTATGGCTACACCTTC. This codes for CASSSTGLTYGYTF.

V usage is TRBV9 and J usage is TRBJ2-5, with 10 bases lining up with TRBD1. Trimming at V came to 7 bases and at J to 9 bases, leaving 15 bases not matched to a gene. This CDR3 is built from 15 residues. Looked up from germline, CDR1 is SGDLS and CDR2 is YYNGEE. CDR3 region: CASGPDPGQGTSQYF. For the CDR3, the DNA is TGTGCCAGCGGCCCCGACCCGGGACAGGGGACATCCCAGTACTTC.

V gene TRBV6-5 combines with J gene TRBJ1-2, with 7 nucleotides matching TRBD1. V shed 4 bases and J 5 bases; nucleotides not matched to a gene: 10. This CDR3 region has 15 residues. Germline loops: CDR1 MNHEY, CDR2 SVGAGI. CDR3 coding DNA: TGTGCCAGCAGTTCCCGAAGACAGGGAGATTATGGCTACACCTTC. Its translation: CASSSRRQGDYGYTF.

The J gene is TRBJ2-3, the V gene TRBV28, with TRBD1 matching 7 bases. Germline lookup yields CDR1 MDHEN and CDR2 SYDVKM. The CDR3 runs 18 residues. The V segment lost 5 bases and the J segment 0 bases; nucleotides outside the gene matches: 14. DNA for the CDR3: TGTGCCAGCAGTCCCCTCCGAGGGCAGGGGGTTAGCACAGATACGCAGTATTTT. Translating it yields CASSPLRGQGVSTDTQYF. Looking up the rest from reference TRBV28 and TRBJ2-3 gives the full variable domain: DVKVTQSSRYLVKRTGEKVFLECVQDMDHENMFWYRQDPGLGLRLIYFSYDVKMKEKGDIPEGYSVSREKKERFSLILESASTNQTSMYLCASSPLRGQGVSTDTQYFGPGTRLTVL.

The rearrangement links TRBV29-1 to TRBJ2-3; TRBD1 aligns across 8 bases. This CDR3 contains 14 residues. Germline lookup yields CDR1 SQVTM and CDR2 ANQGSEA. V lost 4 bases to trimming and J lost 5 bases; unmatched junction nucleotides: 8. As DNA, the CDR3 is TGCAGCGTTGCCCCGGACAGGGTTAAAGATACGCAGTATTTT. This codes for CSVAPDRVKDTQYF.

The CDR3 loop is CASSQEPGSRGTQYF. The CDR3 nucleotides are TGCGCCAGCAGCCAAGAACCCGGGAGTCGAGGGACCCAGTACTTC. The V and J genes are TRBV4-3 and TRBJ2-5, with TRBD2 as a possible D gene (6 bases). Germline V gene sequence: CDR1 LGHNA, CDR2 YSLEER. V shed 0 bases and J shed 7 bases, with 15 bases lying between them. This CDR3 has 15 amino acids.

The chain joins TRBV4-3 to TRBJ2-2; TRBD2 agrees at 10 bases. Trimming cost V 3 bases and J 9 bases; bases outside gene matches: 10. Germline V gene sequence: CDR1 LGHNA, CDR2 YSLEER. CDR3 length: 16 amino acids. In DNA form, the CDR3 reads TGCGCCAGCAGCCATGGGCTAGCGGGAGCTATAAGGGAGCTGTTTTTT. Its translation: CASSHGLAGAIRELFF.

The CDR3 sequence: CASSLRGSEQYF. CDR3 DNA: TGCGCCAGCAGCTTAAGGGGTAGCGAGCAGTACTTC. The J gene is TRBJ2-7, the V gene TRBV5-1; D perhaps matches TRBD1 (5 bases). Germline CDR1 and CDR2: SGHRS and YFSETQ. This CDR3 is built from 12 residues. The V and J ends lost 2 bases and 6 bases respectively, with 9 bases between them.

The DNA for the CDR3 is TGCAGCGTTGAGTGGACTAGCGGGTACACCGGGGAGCTGTTTTTT. It yields the protein CSVEWTSGYTGELFF. The V call is TRBV29-1, the J call TRBJ2-2; 11 bases are shared with TRBD2. CDR1 and CDR2 (germline): SQVTM, ANQGSEA. V lost 3 bases to trimming and J lost 3 bases; unmatched junction nucleotides: 3. The CDR3 is 15 amino acids.

The chain joins TRBV5-1 to TRBJ2-3, with 7 bases that match TRBD1. V dropped 4 bases and J dropped 0; count of bases not matched to a gene: 8. Germline assignment: CDR1 SGHRS and CDR2 YFSETQ. CDR3 length equals 16 residues. CDR3 loop: CASSSTGQSSTDTQYF. The CDR3 region has the DNA TGCGCCAGCAGCAGCACGGGACAGAGTAGCACAGATACGCAGTATTTT.

This clone was seen a few times. The chain uses TRBV9 and TRBJ2-3; D not resolved. The V end lost 2 bases, the J end lost 2 bases, and 9 bases lay between the germline ends. The V gene's germline CDR1 is SGDLS and CDR2 YYNGEE. CDR3 size: 14 residues. The CDR3 sequence: CASSVDFLTDTQYF. The CDR3 DNA sequence: TGTGCCAGCAGCGTCGACTTCCTCACAGATACGCAGTATTTT.

V and J are TRBV5-1 and TRBJ2-2; 11 bases line up with TRBD2. This CDR3 is 14 amino acids long. Trimming cost V 8 bases and J 7 bases; bases outside gene matches: 7. Germline V CDR1 and CDR2: SGHRS, YFSETQ. CDR3 sequence: CASIAGGKSGELFF. The CDR3 coding sequence is TGCGCCAGTATAGCGGGAGGGAAGAGCGGGGAGCTGTTTTTT.